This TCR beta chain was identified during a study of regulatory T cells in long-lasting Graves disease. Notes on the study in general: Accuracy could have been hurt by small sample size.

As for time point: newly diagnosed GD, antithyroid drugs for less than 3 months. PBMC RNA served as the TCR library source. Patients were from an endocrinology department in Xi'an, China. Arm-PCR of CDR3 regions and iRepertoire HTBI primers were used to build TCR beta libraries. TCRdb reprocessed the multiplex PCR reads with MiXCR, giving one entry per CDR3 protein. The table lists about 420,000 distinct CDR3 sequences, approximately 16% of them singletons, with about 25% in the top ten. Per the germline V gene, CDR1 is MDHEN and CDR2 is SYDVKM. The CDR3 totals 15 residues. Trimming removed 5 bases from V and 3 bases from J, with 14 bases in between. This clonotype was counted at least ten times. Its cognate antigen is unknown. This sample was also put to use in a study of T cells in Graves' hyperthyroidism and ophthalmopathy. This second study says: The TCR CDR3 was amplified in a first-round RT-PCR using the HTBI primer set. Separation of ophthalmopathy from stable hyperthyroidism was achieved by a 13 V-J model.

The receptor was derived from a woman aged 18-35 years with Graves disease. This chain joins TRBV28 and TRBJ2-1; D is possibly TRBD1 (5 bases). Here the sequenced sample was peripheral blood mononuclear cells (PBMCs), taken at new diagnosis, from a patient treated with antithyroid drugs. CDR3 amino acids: CASSRAGQSYNEQFF. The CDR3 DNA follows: TGTGCCAGCAGTCGAGCAGGACAAAGCTACAATGAGCAGTTCTTC.